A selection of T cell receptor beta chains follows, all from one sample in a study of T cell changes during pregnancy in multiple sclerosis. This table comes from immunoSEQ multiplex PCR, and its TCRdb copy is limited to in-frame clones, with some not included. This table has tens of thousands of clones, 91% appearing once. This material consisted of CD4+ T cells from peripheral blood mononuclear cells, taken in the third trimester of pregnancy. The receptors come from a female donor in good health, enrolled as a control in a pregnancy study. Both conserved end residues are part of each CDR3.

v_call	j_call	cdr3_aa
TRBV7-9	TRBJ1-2	CASSFEEPYGYTF
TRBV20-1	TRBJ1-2	CSARTSYGYTF
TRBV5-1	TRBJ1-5	CASSFEGRPNQPQHF
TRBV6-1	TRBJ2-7	CASSIRQGAYEQYF
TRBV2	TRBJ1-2	CASSIQLEYGYTF
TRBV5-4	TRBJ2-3	CASSLELRDTQYF
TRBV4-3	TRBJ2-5	CASSQDYRGGETQYF
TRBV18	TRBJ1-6	CASSVRDRDNSPLHF
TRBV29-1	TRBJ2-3	CSVVNPGTSTDTQYF
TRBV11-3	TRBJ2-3	CASSPGGRTDTQYF
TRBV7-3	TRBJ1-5	CASSLLAGGNQPQHF
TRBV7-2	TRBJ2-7	CASSTRGYYEQYF
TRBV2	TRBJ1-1	CASSEIGQMNTEAFF
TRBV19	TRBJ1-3	CASSIRGTGNTIYF